This T cell receptor (beta chain) was identified during a study of cytomegalovirus exposure and HLA in healthy donors. Study-level results: Subsequent analysis showed first-cohort TCR clusters tending to co-occur in some 120 validation repertoires. The study designated fewer than 200 TCR beta chains cytomegalovirus-associated. The CMV antigen specificity of a few CMV-associated chains was confirmed through in vitro analysis.

CDR3 length: 18 amino acids. V shed 3 bases, J shed 4 bases, and the junction held 15 bases outside the gene matches. Germline V CDR1 and CDR2: MNHEY, SMNVEV (reference sequence). For this clone: What it binds is unknown.

The repertoire was sequenced with immunoSEQ multiplex PCR; TCRdb's copy has only in-frame clones and lacks some. The sample records 120,000 to 150,000 clones, around nine tenths being singletons. It was the approximately 130-subject validation cohort, separate from the approximately 700-subject first cohort, to which the donors belonged. V gene TRBV27 combines with J gene TRBJ1-2; 9 bases are a match to TRBD1. The receptor's source is a man between 18 and 29 years old in good health and CMV-seropositive. Specimen: PBMCs. The CDR3 sequence: CASSFSGRGTGTTYGYTF. The CDR3 nucleotides are TGTGCCAGCAGTTTCTCCGGAAGGGGGACAGGGACTACCTATGGCTACACCTTC.